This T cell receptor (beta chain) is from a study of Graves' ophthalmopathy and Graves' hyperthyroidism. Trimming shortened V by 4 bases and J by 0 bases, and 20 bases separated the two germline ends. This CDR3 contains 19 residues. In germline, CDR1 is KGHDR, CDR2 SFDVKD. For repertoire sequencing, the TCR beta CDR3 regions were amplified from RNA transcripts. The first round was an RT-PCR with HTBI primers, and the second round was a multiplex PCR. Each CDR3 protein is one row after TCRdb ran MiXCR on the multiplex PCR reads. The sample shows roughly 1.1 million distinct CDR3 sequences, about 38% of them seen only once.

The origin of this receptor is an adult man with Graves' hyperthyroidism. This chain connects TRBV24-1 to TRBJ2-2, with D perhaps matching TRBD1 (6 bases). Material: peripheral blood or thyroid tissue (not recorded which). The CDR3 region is CATSDRGTFGSPNTGELFF. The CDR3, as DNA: TGTGCCACCAGTGACCGAGGGACATTCGGCTCCCCGAACACCGGGGAGCTGTTTTTT.